This section outlines one TCR beta chain sequence together with its context. Researchers ran the PCR with 60 Vbeta and 13 Jbeta primers. Sequencing used immunoSEQ multiplex PCR; TCRdb keeps in-frame clones, though not all of them. The sample records about 150,000 clones, about four fifths being singletons. The CDR3 spans 13 residues. Germline CDR1 reads SQVTM; CDR2 reads ANQGSEA. V dropped 7 bases and J dropped 9; count of bases not matched to a gene: 11. This sample was included in a study of cytomegalovirus exposure and HLA in healthy donors. V usage is TRBV29-1 and J usage is TRBJ2-1; 8 nucleotides match TRBD2. Sequencing input: PBMCs. The sequence was collected from a man in his thirties or forties in good health and CMV-seropositive. CDR3 in DNA: TGCAGCGCCTCTGACCGGGGGGGGGTTGAGCAGTTCTTC. Translation: CSASDRGGVEQFF.